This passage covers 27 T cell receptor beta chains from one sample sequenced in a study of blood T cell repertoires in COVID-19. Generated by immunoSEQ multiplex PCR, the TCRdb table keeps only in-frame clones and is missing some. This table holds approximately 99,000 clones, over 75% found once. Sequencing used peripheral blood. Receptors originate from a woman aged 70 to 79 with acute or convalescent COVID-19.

The CDR3 bases are TGTGCCAGCAGTGACCTTGGGGGCCGGTACGAGCAGTACGTC. This encodes CASSDLGGRYEQYV. The rearrangement links TRBV6-1 to TRBJ2-7, with a tentative D call TRBD1 (6 bases). CDR1 is MNHNS and CDR2 is SASEGT in the germline V gene. The V end was cut by 3 bases, the J end by 4 bases, with 13 bases between. The CDR3 covers 14 residues.

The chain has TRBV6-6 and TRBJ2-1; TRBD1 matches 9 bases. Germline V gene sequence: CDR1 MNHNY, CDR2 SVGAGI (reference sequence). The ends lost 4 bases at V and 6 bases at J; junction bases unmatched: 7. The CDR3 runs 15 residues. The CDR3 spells CASSSPDRGGNEQFF. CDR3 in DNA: TGTGCCAGCAGTTCCCCGGACAGGGGCGGCAATGAGCAGTTCTTC.

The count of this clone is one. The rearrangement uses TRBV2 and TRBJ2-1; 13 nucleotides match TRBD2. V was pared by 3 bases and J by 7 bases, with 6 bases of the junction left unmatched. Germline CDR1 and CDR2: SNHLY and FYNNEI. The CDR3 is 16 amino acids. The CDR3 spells CASSDRLAGGKNEQFF. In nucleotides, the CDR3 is TGTGCCAGCAGTGATCGACTAGCGGGAGGAAAGAATGAGCAGTTCTTC.

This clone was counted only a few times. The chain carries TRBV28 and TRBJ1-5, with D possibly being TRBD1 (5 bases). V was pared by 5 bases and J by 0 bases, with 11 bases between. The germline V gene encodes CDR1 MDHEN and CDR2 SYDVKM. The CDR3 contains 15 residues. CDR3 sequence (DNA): TGTGCCAGCAGTCCGACAGCAAATAGCAATCAGCCCCAGCATTTT. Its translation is CASSPTANSNQPQHF. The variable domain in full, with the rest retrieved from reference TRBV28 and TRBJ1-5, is DVKVTQSSRYLVKRTGEKVFLECVQDMDHENMFWYRQDPGLGLRLIYFSYDVKMKEKGDIPEGYSVSREKKERFSLILESASTNQTSMYLCASSPTANSNQPQHFGDGTRLSIL.

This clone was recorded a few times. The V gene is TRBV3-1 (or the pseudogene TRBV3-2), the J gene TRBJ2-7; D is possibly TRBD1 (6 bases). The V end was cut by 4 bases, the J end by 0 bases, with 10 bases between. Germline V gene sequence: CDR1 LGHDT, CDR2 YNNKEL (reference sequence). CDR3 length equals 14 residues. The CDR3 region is CASSLWTASYEQYV. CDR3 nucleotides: TGTGCCAGCAGCCTCTGGACAGCCTCCTACGAGCAGTACGTC.

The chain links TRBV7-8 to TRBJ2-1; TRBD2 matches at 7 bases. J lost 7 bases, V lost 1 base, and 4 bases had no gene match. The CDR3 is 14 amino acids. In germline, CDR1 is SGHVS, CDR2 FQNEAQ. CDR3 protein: CASSLDGGSNEQFF. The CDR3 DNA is TGTGCCAGCAGCTTAGACGGCGGGAGTAATGAGCAGTTCTTC.

CDR3: CALPGLREGSNQPQHF. CDR3 sequence (DNA): TGTGCCTTGCCGGGTCTGAGGGAAGGGAGCAATCAGCCCCAGCATTTT. This chain uses TRBV5-3 with TRBJ1-5; D remains ambiguous. TRBV5-3 is noted as an ORF with a role that remains uncertain. The CDR3 is 16 amino acids. V lost 10 bases and J 1 base, leaving 21 bases between the germline ends.

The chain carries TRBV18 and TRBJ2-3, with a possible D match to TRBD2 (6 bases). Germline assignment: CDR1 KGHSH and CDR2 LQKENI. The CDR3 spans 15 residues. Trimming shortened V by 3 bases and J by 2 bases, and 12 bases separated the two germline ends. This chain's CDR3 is CASSPGLPNTDTQYF. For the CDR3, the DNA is TGTGCCAGCTCACCGGGACTTCCAAACACAGATACGCAGTATTTT.

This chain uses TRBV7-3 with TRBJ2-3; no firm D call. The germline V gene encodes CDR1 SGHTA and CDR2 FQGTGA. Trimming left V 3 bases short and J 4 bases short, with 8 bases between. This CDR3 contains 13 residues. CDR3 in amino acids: CASSFGVADTQYF. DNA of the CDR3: TGTGCCAGCAGCTTCGGAGTTGCAGATACGCAGTATTTT.

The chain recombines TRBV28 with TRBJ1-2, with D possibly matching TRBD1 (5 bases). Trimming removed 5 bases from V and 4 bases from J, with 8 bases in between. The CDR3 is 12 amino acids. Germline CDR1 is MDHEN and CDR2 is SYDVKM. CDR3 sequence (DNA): TGTGCCAGCAGTCTGGACACCTATGGCTACACCTTC. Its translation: CASSLDTYGYTF.

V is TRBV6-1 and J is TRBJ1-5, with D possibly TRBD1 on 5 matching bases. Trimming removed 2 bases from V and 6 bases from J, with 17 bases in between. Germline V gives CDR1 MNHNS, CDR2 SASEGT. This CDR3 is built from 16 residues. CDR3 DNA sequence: TGTGCCAGCAGTGAAATCGGGAGCATAAGGGGTCAGCCCCAGCATTTT. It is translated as CASSEIGSIRGQPQHF.

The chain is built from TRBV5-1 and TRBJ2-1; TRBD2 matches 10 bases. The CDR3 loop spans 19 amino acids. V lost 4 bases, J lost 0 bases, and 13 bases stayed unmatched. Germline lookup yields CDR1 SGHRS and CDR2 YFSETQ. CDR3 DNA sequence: TGCGCCAGCAGCCGGGGACTAGCGCACCATTCCAGCTCCTACAATGAGCAGTTCTTC. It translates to CASSRGLAHHSSSYNEQFF.

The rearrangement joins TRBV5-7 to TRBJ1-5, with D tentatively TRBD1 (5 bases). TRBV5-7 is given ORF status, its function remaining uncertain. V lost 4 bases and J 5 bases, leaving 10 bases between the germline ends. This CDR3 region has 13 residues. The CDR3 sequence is CASSPDRDQPQHF. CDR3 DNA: TGTGCCAGCAGCCCTGACAGAGATCAGCCCCAGCATTTT.

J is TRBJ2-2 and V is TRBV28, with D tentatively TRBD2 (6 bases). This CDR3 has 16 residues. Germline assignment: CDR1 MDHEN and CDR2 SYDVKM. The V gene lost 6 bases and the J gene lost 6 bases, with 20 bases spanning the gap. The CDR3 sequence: CASSPHPEGRSGELFF. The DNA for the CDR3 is TGTGCCAGCAGCCCCCATCCGGAGGGCCGGTCCGGGGAGCTGTTTTTT.

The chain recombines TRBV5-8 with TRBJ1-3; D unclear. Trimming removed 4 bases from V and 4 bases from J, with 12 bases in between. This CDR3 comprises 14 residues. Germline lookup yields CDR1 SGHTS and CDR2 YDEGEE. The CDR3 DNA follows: TGTGCCAGCAGCCGCGGATTGGAGGGAAACACCATATATTTT. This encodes CASSRGLEGNTIYF.

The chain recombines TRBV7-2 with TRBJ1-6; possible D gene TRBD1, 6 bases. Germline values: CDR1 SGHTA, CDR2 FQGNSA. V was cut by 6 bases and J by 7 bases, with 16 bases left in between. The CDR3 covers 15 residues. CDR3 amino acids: CASRAPQGQNSPLHF. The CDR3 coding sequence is TGTGCCAGCAGAGCACCACAGGGTCAAAATTCACCCCTCCACTTT.

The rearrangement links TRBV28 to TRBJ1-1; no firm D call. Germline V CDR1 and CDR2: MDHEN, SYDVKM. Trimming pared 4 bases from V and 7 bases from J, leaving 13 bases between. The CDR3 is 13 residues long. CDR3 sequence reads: CASSSRLRGEAFF. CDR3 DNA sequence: TGTGCCAGCAGTTCCCGATTACGGGGTGAAGCTTTCTTT. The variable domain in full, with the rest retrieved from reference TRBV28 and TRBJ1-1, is DVKVTQSSRYLVKRTGEKVFLECVQDMDHENMFWYRQDPGLGLRLIYFSYDVKMKEKGDIPEGYSVSREKKERFSLILESASTNQTSMYLCASSSRLRGEAFFGQGTRLTVV.

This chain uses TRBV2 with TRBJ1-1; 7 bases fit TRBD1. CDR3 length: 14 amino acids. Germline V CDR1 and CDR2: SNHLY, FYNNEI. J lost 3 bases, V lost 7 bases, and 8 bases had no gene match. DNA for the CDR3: TGTGCCAGCAAGACAGGGCAAATGGACACTGAAGCTTTCTTT. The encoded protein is CASKTGQMDTEAFF.

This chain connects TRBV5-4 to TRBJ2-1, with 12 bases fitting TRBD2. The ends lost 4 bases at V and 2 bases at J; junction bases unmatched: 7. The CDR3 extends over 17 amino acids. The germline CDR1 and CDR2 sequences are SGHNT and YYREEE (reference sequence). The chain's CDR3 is CASSRTSGALPYNEQFF. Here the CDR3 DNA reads TGTGCCAGCAGCCGGACTAGCGGGGCCCTTCCCTACAATGAGCAGTTCTTC.

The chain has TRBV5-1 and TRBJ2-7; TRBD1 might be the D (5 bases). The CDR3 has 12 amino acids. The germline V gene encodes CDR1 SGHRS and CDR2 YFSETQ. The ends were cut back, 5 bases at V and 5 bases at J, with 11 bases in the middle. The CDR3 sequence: CASRLTENEQYF. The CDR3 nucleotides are TGCGCCAGCAGACTGACAGAGAACGAGCAGTACTTC.

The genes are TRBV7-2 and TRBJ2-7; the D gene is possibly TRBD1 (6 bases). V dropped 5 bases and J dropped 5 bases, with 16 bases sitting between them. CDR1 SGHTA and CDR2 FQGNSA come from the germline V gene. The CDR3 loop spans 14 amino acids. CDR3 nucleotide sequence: TGTGCCAGCAGCCCCGGGCTCGACAGGCACGAGCAGTACTTC. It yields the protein CASSPGLDRHEQYF.

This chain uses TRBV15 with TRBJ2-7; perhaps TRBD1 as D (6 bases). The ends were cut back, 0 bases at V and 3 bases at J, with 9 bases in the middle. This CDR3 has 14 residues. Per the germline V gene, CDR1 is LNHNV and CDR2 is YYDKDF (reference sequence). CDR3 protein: CATSRDRGHYEQYV. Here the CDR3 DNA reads TGTGCCACCAGCAGAGATAGGGGACACTACGAGCAGTACGTC.

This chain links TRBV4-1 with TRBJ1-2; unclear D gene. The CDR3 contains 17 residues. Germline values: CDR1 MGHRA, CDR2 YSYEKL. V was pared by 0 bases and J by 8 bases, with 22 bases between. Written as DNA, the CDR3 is TGCGCCAGCAGCCAAGATCAAGGTGGTGGGCAGGCAGGAGGCTACACCTTC. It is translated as CASSQDQGGGQAGGYTF.

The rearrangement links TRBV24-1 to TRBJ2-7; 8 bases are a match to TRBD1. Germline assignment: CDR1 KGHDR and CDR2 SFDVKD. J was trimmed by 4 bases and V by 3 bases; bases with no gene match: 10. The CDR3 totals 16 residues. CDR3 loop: CATSDPTGTGVYEQYF. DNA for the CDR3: TGTGCCACCAGTGATCCGACCGGGACAGGAGTATACGAGCAGTACTTC.

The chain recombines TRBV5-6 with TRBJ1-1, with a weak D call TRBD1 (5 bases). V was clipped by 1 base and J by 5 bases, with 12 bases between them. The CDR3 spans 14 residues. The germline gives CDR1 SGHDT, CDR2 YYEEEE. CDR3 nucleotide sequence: TGTGCCAGCAGCTTGAGTGGGGCGGTAACTGAAGCTTTCTTT. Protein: CASSLSGAVTEAFF.

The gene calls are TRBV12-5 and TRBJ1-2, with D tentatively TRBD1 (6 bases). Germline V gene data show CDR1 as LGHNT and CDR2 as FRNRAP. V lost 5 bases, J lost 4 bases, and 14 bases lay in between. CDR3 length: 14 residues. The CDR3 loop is CASGPGGGGYGYTF. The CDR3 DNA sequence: TGTGCTAGTGGTCCCGGCGGGGGCGGCTATGGCTACACCTTC.

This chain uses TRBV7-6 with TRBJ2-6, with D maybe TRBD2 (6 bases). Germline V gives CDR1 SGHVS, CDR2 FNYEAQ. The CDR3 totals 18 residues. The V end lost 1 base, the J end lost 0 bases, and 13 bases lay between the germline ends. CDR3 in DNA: TGTGCCAGCAGCTTAGTGCGGGGAGAAGGCTCTGGGGCCAACGTCCTGACTTTC. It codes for CASSLVRGEGSGANVLTF.